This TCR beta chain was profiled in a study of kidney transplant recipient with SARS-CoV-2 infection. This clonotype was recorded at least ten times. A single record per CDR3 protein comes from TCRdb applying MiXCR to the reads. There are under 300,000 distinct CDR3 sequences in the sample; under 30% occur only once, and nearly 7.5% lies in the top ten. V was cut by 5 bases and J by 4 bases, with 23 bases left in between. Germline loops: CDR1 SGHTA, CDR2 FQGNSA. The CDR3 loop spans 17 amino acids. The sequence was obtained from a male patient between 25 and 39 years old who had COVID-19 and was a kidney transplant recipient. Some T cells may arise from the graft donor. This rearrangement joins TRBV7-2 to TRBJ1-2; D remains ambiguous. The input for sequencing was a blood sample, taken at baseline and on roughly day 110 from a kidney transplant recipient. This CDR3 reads CASSIQHRDGKTYGYTF. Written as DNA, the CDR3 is TGTGCCAGCAGCATCCAACACAGAGACGGAAAGACCTATGGCTACACCTTC.